This TCR beta chain was documented in a study of blood T cell repertoires in COVID-19. Individuals aged about 18 to 89 years were recruited from fewer than 25 US areas. Cohort 3 recovered donors had two negative PCRs, clearance, or symptom resolution. Sequencing used immunoSEQ multiplex PCR; TCRdb keeps in-frame clones, though not all of them. The repertoire includes around 330,000 clones, roughly 90% of them detected once, and approximately 5.2% sits in the top ten. The CDR3 sequence is 14 residues long. Trimming stripped 4 bases from V and 3 bases from J, with 10 bases between. The germline CDR1 and CDR2 sequences are KGHSH and LQKENI.

Sequencing used PBMCs or T cells enriched from blood (not recorded which). The genes are TRBV18 and TRBJ2-1, with D unclear. The sequence derives from a man aged 55-75 years who had recovered from COVID-19. CDR3 loop: CASSRDMLYNEQFF. CDR3 bases: TGTGCCAGCTCACGTGACATGCTCTACAATGAGCAGTTCTTC.